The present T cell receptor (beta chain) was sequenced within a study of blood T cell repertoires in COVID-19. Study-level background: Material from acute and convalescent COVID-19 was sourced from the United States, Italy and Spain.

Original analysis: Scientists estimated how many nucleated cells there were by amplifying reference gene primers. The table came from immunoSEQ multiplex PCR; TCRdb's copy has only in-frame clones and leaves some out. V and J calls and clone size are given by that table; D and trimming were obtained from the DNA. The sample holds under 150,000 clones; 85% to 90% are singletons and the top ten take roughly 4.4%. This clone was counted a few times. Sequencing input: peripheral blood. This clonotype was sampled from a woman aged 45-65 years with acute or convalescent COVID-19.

CDR3 sequence: CATRGQGGNEQFF. DNA for the CDR3: TGTGCCACCAGGGGACAGGGGGGGAATGAGCAGTTCTTC. V usage is TRBV24-1 and J usage is TRBJ2-1; 11 positions agree with TRBD1. Trimming cost V 7 bases and J 7 bases; bases outside gene matches: 2. CDR1 KGHDR and CDR2 SFDVKD come from the germline V gene. The CDR3 loop spans 13 amino acids.